One sample yielded the 9 T cell receptor beta chains listed below, sequenced in a study of T-cell reconstitution after alpha-beta-depleted transplantation in children. The library targeted TCRbeta and was prepared with unique molecular identifiers. TCRdb analysed the PCR reads with MiXCR anew, one entry per CDR3 protein. The sample lists some 440,000 distinct CDR3 sequences, roughly 17% occurring once. Source: PBMCs, mostly from graft donor cells, taken 360 days after TCRalphabeta/CD19-depleted stem cell transplant. The origin of the receptors is a boy in the first two years of life who had a stem cell transplant for Wiskott-Aldrich syndrome, so the T cells may come from the graft donor.

The CDR3 DNA sequence: TGTGCCAGCTCACCCGACAGGATTTACAATGAGCAGTTCTTC. Its protein product is CASSPDRIYNEQFF. This chain links TRBV18 with TRBJ2-1; tentatively, D is TRBD1 (6 bases). The CDR3 covers 14 residues. The germline V gene encodes CDR1 KGHSH and CDR2 LQKENI. The V gene lost 3 bases and the J gene lost 4 bases, with 10 bases spanning the gap.

The chain combines TRBV4-1 with TRBJ2-3; the match to TRBD2 covers 7 bases. The CDR3 is made up of 17 amino acids. J lost 0 bases, V lost 0 bases, and 6 bases had no gene match. CDR1 and CDR2 (germline): MGHRA, YSYEKL. As DNA, the CDR3 is TGCGCCAGCAGCCAAGAGGGAGGGCTGGTAAGCACAGATACGCAGTATTTT. Amino acids: CASSQEGGLVSTDTQYF.

The chain employs TRBV29-1 and TRBJ2-7; D might be TRBD1 or TRBD2, each matching 5 bases. Trimming cost V 1 base and J 0 bases, with 13 bases left between them. From germline, CDR1 is SQVTM and CDR2 ANQGSEA. The CDR3 totals 15 residues. The CDR3 DNA is TGCAGCGTTGAAGTAGGTTGGGGGAGCTCCTACGAGCAGTACTTC. Translation gives CSVEVGWGSSYEQYF.

This clonotype was detected ten times or more. The V call is TRBV7-2, the J call TRBJ2-1; the match to TRBD1 covers 7 bases. The CDR3 length is 14 residues. In germline, CDR1 is SGHTA, CDR2 FQGNSA. With 5 bases clipped from V and 7 bases from J, the junction kept 8 bases outside the gene matches. The CDR3 here is CASSLRQGGNEQFF. CDR3 coding DNA: TGTGCCAGCAGCCTACGACAGGGCGGTAATGAGCAGTTCTTC.

This sequence joins TRBV6-5 and TRBJ1-2; 7 nucleotides line up with TRBD1. The CDR3 totals 12 residues. The V and J ends lost 6 bases and 9 bases, in that order; junction bases with no gene match: 7. Germline V gives CDR1 MNHEY, CDR2 SVGAGI. Here the CDR3 reads CASRRDRGSYTF. The CDR3 coding sequence is TGTGCCAGCAGAAGGGACAGAGGCAGCTACACCTTC.

This clonotype has only a few counts. The genes are TRBV5-1 and TRBJ1-2; 7 bases fit TRBD1. Trimming removed 1 base from V and 0 bases from J; junction bases left unmatched: 12. CDR1 is SGHRS and CDR2 is YFSETQ in the germline V gene. The CDR3 is made up of 18 amino acids. The CDR3 here is CASSLPGTRQGPNYGYTF. DNA for the CDR3: TGCGCCAGCAGCTTGCCCGGTACAAGACAGGGCCCTAACTATGGCTACACCTTC.

In the case of this clonotype: The junction departs from germline at one end; a sequencing error may be responsible. The chain employs TRBV12-3 or TRBV12-4 and TRBJ2-1; 10 bases match TRBD2. This CDR3 comprises 19 residues. This CDR3 is CARSLIRADSGGAGNEQFF. DNA for the CDR3: TGTGCCCGCAGTTTAATCCGGGCCGACAGCGGGGGGGCCGGGAATGAGCAGTTCTTC.

This sequence joins TRBV29-1 and TRBJ2-3, with D possibly being TRBD2 (6 bases). The CDR3 extends over 13 amino acids. CDR1 is SQVTM and CDR2 is ANQGSEA in the germline V gene. Between the trimmed V and J ends, which lost 6 bases and 5 bases, there was a span of 15 bases. The CDR3 here is CSVDGKAGDTQYF. CDR3 DNA sequence: TGCAGCGTCGACGGGAAAGCGGGAGATACGCAGTATTTT.

This clonotype was picked up a small number of times. The gene calls are TRBV12-3 or TRBV12-4 and TRBJ2-3; the match to TRBD2 covers 13 bases. V gave up 5 bases and J gave up 4 bases; unmatched junction bases: 6. The CDR3 consists of 16 residues. CDR3 residues: CASSPGLAGASDTQYF. The CDR3, as DNA: TGTGCCAGCAGTCCTGGACTAGCGGGAGCGTCAGATACGCAGTATTTT.